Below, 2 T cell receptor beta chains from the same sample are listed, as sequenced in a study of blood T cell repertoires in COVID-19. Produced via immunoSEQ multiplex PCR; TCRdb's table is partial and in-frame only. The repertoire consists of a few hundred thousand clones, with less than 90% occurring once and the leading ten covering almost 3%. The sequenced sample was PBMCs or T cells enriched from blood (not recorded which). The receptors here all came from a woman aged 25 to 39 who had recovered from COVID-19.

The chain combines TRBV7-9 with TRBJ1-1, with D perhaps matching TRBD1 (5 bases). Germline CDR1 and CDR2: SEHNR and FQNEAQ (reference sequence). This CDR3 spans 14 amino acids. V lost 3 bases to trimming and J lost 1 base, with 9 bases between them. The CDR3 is CASSFPGGNTEAFF. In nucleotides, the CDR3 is TGTGCCAGCAGCTTCCCGGGGGGGAACACTGAAGCTTTCTTT.

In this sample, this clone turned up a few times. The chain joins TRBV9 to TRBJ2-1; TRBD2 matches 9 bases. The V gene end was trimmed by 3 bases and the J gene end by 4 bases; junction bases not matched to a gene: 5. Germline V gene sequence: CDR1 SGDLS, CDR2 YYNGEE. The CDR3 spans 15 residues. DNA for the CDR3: TGTGCCAGCAGCGCTAGCGGACTAGCGTACAATGAGCAGTTCTTC. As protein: CASSASGLAYNEQFF.